This TCR beta chain was identified during a study of cytomegalovirus exposure and HLA in healthy donors. On the study more broadly: The same platform was used for the roughly 110 validation repertoires as for the approximately 630 first-cohort repertoires, as reported in a later analysis. Overall study findings and caveats: Among the CMV-associated chains, three were confirmed in vitro as specific for CMV antigens.

A remark on this clone: Its target is not known.

The CDR3 totals 19 residues. Germline V CDR1 and CDR2: MGHRA, YSYEKL. The V end was cut by 6 bases, the J end by 0 bases, with 23 bases between. Clones were sequenced by immunoSEQ multiplex PCR, and TCRdb holds only the in-frame ones, with some missing. The profile shows hundreds of thousands of clones, roughly 89% of them singletons. The clonotype comes from a man aged 18-30 years in good health and CMV-seronegative. The genes are TRBV4-1 and TRBJ1-4, with D uncertain. The specimen sequenced was PBMCs. CDR3 amino acids: CASRHTGGIQFATNEKLFF. The CDR3 nucleotides read TGCGCCAGCAGGCATACCGGCGGGATACAATTTGCAACTAATGAAAAACTGTTTTTT.